The clone carrying this TCR beta chain was seen a few times. Its antigen is as yet unknown. Each TCR cDNA molecule bore a unique molecular identifier. TCRdb used MiXCR to reprocess the 5' RACE reads, holding one entry per CDR3 protein. The sample yields roughly 7,400 distinct CDR3 sequences, about 20% seen once. Time point noted: sample taken at primary tumor resection. The donors were 65 to 85 patients with non-small cell lung cancer that was early-stage and untreated. The data derive from a study of spatial heterogeneity in lung cancer. In the study overall: An average of more than ten raw reads was observed per unique TCR and UMI combination. Study-level findings and limits: Tumoral mutation counts were tracked by counts of expanded intratumoral alpha and beta TCRs. Tumor T cells had an estimated coverage that came to 6% to 9% for alpha chains and less than 15% for beta chains.

The clonotype was recovered from a female donor with early-stage non-small cell lung cancer. The material was lung tumor tissue, obtained at surgery.

CDR3 protein: CASNTVRGTDTQYF. Here the CDR3 DNA reads TGTGCCAGCAATACCGTGAGGGGCACAGATACGCAGTATTTT. The rearrangement links TRBV2 to TRBJ2-3; TRBD2 might be the D (5 bases). The germline CDR1 and CDR2 sequences are SNHLY and FYNNEI. The V end was cut by 7 bases, the J end by 1 base, with 12 bases between. This CDR3 is built from 14 residues. Filled out from reference TRBV2 and TRBJ2-3, the complete variable domain reads EPEVTQTPSHQVTQMGQEVILRCVPISNHLYFYWYRQILGQKVEFLVSFYNNEISEKSEIFDDQFSVERPDGSNFTLKIRSTKLEDSAMYFCASNTVRGTDTQYFGPGTRLTVL.